The 31 T cell receptor beta chains below were found in one sample sequenced in a study of cytomegalovirus exposure and HLA in healthy donors. It was with 60 Vbeta and 13 Jbeta primers that the PCR ran. Some clones are missing from TCRdb's copy, which holds only in-frame ones; the method was immunoSEQ multiplex PCR. The data hold roughly 100,000 clones, with approximately 69% observed a single time. The sample consisted of PBMCs. The source is a man aged 25 to 40 in good health and CMV-seronegative.

On this clone itself: The germline gene is not matched at one end of the junction; a read error may be the cause. The V call is TRBV7-9, the J call TRBJ1-1, with 7 bases identical to TRBD1. CDR1 is SEHNR, CDR2 FQNEAQ, per germline (reference sequence). This CDR3 has 15 residues. CDR3 coding DNA: TGTTCCAGCAGCTTAAATCCAGGGGGAAACACTGAAGCTTTCTTT. Its translation is CSSSLNPGGNTEAFF.

The rearrangement uses TRBV10-1 and TRBJ1-1; maybe TRBD1 (6 bases). This CDR3 contains 14 residues. V was trimmed by 5 bases and J by 2 bases, leaving 12 bases between them. Looked up from germline, CDR1 is WNHNN and CDR2 is SYGVQD (reference sequence). CDR3 loop: CASSPGHQNTEAFF. CDR3 in DNA: TGCGCCAGCAGTCCGGGACACCAAAACACTGAAGCTTTCTTT.

The rearrangement links TRBV28 to TRBJ2-5, with TRBD1 matching over 10 bases. The V gene end was trimmed by 6 bases and the J gene end by 0 bases; junction bases not matched to a gene: 7. This CDR3 is built from 16 residues. CDR1 is MDHEN, CDR2 SYDVKM, per germline. As DNA, the CDR3 is TGTGCCAGCAGGGTGACAGGGGGCTTTAACCAAGAGACCCAGTACTTC. Residues: CASRVTGGFNQETQYF.

Only a few counts were recorded for this clone. The J gene is TRBJ2-1, the V gene TRBV4-3; 7 bases are a match to TRBD1. V gave up 3 bases and J gave up 9 bases; unmatched junction bases: 14. Germline CDR1 and CDR2: LGHNA and YSLEER. The CDR3 is 16 amino acids. CDR3 in DNA: TGCGCCAGCAGCCATACAGGTAGGGGACAGCGAGGTGAGCAGTTCTTC. Translation: CASSHTGRGQRGEQFF.

This clone was counted only a few times. This sample also contains other DNA sequences that code for the same CDR3. V usage is TRBV2 and J usage is TRBJ2-1; 11 nucleotides line up with TRBD2. Germline V CDR1 and CDR2: SNHLY, FYNNEI. The CDR3 length is 14 residues. Trimming cost V 6 bases and J 3 bases; bases outside gene matches: 1. The DNA of the CDR3 is TGTGCCAGCAGAGGGACTAGCGGCTACAATGAGCAGTTCTTC. Encoded protein: CASRGTSGYNEQFF.

The rearrangement uses TRBV7-2 and TRBJ1-1, with D unclear. The CDR3 is 14 amino acids. Germline CDR1 SGHTA, CDR2 FQGNSA. Deletions cut 7 bases from V and 2 bases from J, with 14 bases between. CDR3 sequence: CASTHPRENTEAFF. CDR3 in DNA: TGTGCCAGCACCCATCCTAGAGAAAACACTGAAGCTTTCTTT.

The chain employs TRBV5-6 and TRBJ2-5, with TRBD2 as a possible D gene (6 bases). Trimming shortened V by 3 bases and J by 5 bases, and 14 bases separated the two germline ends. The CDR3 extends over 14 amino acids. CDR1 and CDR2 (germline): SGHDT, YYEEEE. In DNA, the CDR3 is TGTGCCAGCAGCTATCAGCGGGTGAGGGAGACCCAGTACTTC. The encoded protein is CASSYQRVRETQYF.

In this sample, this clone turned up a few times. The V and J genes are TRBV18 and TRBJ2-7; perhaps TRBD1 as D (5 bases). Germline CDR1 is KGHSH and CDR2 is LQKENI. The CDR3 has 12 amino acids. V dropped 5 bases and J dropped 6 bases, with 11 bases sitting between them. DNA of the CDR3: TGTGCCAGCTCATATCAGGGTGTCGAGCAGTACTTC. Translated: CASSYQGVEQYF.

To note about this clone: The junction departs from germline at one end; a sequencing error may be responsible. V is TRBV28 and J is TRBJ2-7, with TRBD2 matching over 9 bases. The CDR3 runs 16 residues. Germline loops: CDR1 MDHEN, CDR2 SYDVKM. In DNA, the CDR3 is TGTGCCAGCAGTGGGCCCCCCGGGACTAGCTCCCACGAGCAGTACTTC. Translated: CASSGPPGTSSHEQYF.

The chain is built from TRBV18 and TRBJ1-5; 8 bases are shared with TRBD1. V lost 4 bases to trimming and J lost 4 bases; unmatched junction nucleotides: 9. CDR1 and CDR2 from the germline V gene are KGHSH and LQKENI. This CDR3 has 16 amino acids. The CDR3 loop reads CASSLDRGGGNQPQHF. CDR3 in DNA: TGTGCCAGCTCACTCGACAGGGGAGGTGGAAATCAGCCCCAGCATTTT. Full variable domain (outside the CDR3, taken from reference TRBV18 and TRBJ1-5): NAGVMQNPRHLVRRRGQEARLRCSPMKGHSHVYWYRQLPEEGLKFMVYLQKENIIDESGMPKERFSAEFPKEGPSILRIQQVVRGDSAAYFCASSLDRGGGNQPQHFGDGTRLSIL.

The table lists this clone with a few counts. The chain links TRBV7-2 to TRBJ2-1; TRBD2 might be the D (6 bases). Trimming cost V 2 bases and J 8 bases, with 16 bases left between them. CDR3 length equals 15 residues. Germline assignment: CDR1 SGHTA and CDR2 FQGNSA. CDR3 protein: CASSLRWGVLDEQFF. The CDR3 bases are TGTGCCAGCAGCTTACGATGGGGGGTTTTGGATGAGCAGTTCTTC.

CDR3 sequence: CAWEGGGSTEAFF. The CDR3 DNA reads as TGTGCCTGGGAAGGGGGAGGGAGCACTGAAGCTTTCTTT. This chain joins TRBV30 and TRBJ1-1; maybe TRBD1 (6 bases). Germline-derived CDR1 and CDR2 are GTSNPN and SVGIG (reference sequence). The CDR3 loop spans 13 amino acids. V was cut by 5 bases and J by 4 bases, with 14 bases left in between.

The V gene is TRBV27, the J gene TRBJ1-3; maybe TRBD1 (6 bases). V was clipped by 5 bases and J by 0 bases, with 14 bases between them. Germline V gives CDR1 MNHEY, CDR2 SMNVEV (reference sequence). The CDR3 is 16 amino acids. The CDR3 loop reads CASSTGQSSSGNTIYF. Written as DNA, the CDR3 is TGTGCCAGCAGTACTGGACAGTCTAGCTCTGGAAACACCATATATTTT.

The V gene is TRBV9, the J gene TRBJ2-1, with 10 bases fitting TRBD1. The CDR3 loop spans 18 amino acids. Per the germline V gene, CDR1 is SGDLS and CDR2 is YYNGEE. The V segment lost 4 bases and the J segment 3 bases; nucleotides outside the gene matches: 13. The chain's CDR3 is CASSLPKGQGENYNEQFF. In nucleotides, the CDR3 is TGTGCCAGCAGCCTACCGAAAGGACAGGGGGAAAACTACAATGAGCAGTTCTTC.

The chain links TRBV5-1 to TRBJ2-7; 10 nucleotides line up with TRBD1. Germline-derived CDR1 and CDR2 are SGHRS and YFSETQ. The CDR3 covers 15 residues. With V trimmed by 0 bases and J by 5 bases, 5 bases remained unmatched. The CDR3 DNA sequence: TGCGCCAGCAGCTTGGAGGGACAGGGGATCCACGAGCAGTACTTC. This codes for CASSLEGQGIHEQYF.

CDR3: CASTELAGGGSYEQYF. In DNA form, the CDR3 reads TGTGCCAGCACCGAACTAGCGGGAGGGGGCTCCTACGAGCAGTACTTC. This rearrangement joins TRBV2 to TRBJ2-7, with 13 bases lining up with TRBD2. The CDR3 runs to 16 residues. Germline CDR1 reads SNHLY; CDR2 reads FYNNEI. V trimming: 7 bases; J trimming: 0 bases; junction bases outside the gene matches: 6.

With regard to this clone: One junction end disagrees with the germline gene, perhaps due to a read error. The J gene is TRBJ2-2, the V gene TRBV7-7; TRBD2 matches 8 bases. Germline V lookup: CDR1 SSHAT, CDR2 FNYEAQ (reference sequence). The CDR3 consists of 14 residues. The chain's CDR3 is CASSPGLGTGELFF. DNA of the CDR3: TGTGCTAGCAGCCCGGGACTAGGAACCGGGGAGCTGTTTTTT.

This clone was counted between two and nine times. The gene calls are TRBV7-6 and TRBJ2-7, with a possible D match to TRBD2 (5 bases). The CDR3 has 13 residues. Germline CDR1 reads SGHVS; CDR2 reads FNYEAQ. V dropped 5 bases and J dropped 1 base, with 9 bases sitting between them. As DNA, the CDR3 is TGTGCCAGCAGCATTAGCGCTTCCTACGAGCAGTACTTC. Translated: CASSISASYEQYF.

The chain has TRBV6-5 and TRBJ1-1; perhaps TRBD1 as D (6 bases). CDR3 length: 15 amino acids. V was pared by 6 bases and J by 0 bases, with 14 bases between. The germline V gene encodes CDR1 MNHEY and CDR2 SVGAGI. CDR3: CASSRDRPLNTEAFF. CDR3 coding DNA: TGTGCCAGCAGCCGAGACAGGCCCCTGAACACTGAAGCTTTCTTT.

This clone was recorded only once. CDR3 nucleotides: TGCAGTGCCCCGGTTGCGGAGACTCAGCATTTT. It codes for CSAPVAETQHF. The rearrangement links TRBV20-1 to TRBJ1-5; D unresolved. Germline assignment: CDR1 DFQATT and CDR2 SNEGSKA (reference sequence). This CDR3 is built from 11 residues. Trimming pared 6 bases from V and 13 bases from J, leaving 16 bases between.

This clone was picked up a small number of times. This chain joins TRBV10-3 and TRBJ1-1; 10 bases are a match to TRBD1. CDR1 is ENHRY, CDR2 SYGVKD, per germline. J lost 3 bases, V lost 9 bases, and 4 bases had no gene match. The CDR3 length is 13 residues. CDR3 coding DNA: TGTGCCATACGGGACAGGGGTGACACTGAAGCTTTCTTT. Protein: CAIRDRGDTEAFF.

This clone occurred once. The rearrangement joins TRBV6-5 to TRBJ2-2; 10 nucleotides align to TRBD1. With 2 bases clipped from V and 5 bases from J, the junction kept 5 bases outside the gene matches. This CDR3 has 16 residues. The germline gives CDR1 MNHEY, CDR2 SVGAGI. The CDR3 protein is CASSYGTGAETGELFF. The CDR3 region has the DNA TGTGCCAGCAGTTACGGGACAGGGGCGGAGACCGGGGAGCTGTTTTTT.

This chain links TRBV5-1 with TRBJ2-1; D is unresolved. Germline V lookup: CDR1 SGHRS, CDR2 YFSETQ. CDR3 length: 15 amino acids. V dropped 0 bases and J dropped 8 bases, with 15 bases sitting between them. DNA for the CDR3: TGCGCCAGCAGCTTGGCCCCGTCGGTCGTGGATGAGCAGTTCTTC. Translation gives CASSLAPSVVDEQFF.

This clone was detected only a few times. The chain joins TRBV28 to TRBJ1-4, with D unclear. Germline CDR1 reads MDHEN; CDR2 reads SYDVKM. CDR3 length: 14 amino acids. Trimming left V 6 bases short and J 0 bases short, with 8 bases between. The CDR3 region has the DNA TGTGCCAGCAGCGGGAGTCCAACTAATGAAAAACTGTTTTTT. Translated: CASSGSPTNEKLFF.

The chain combines TRBV11-3 with TRBJ1-2; tentatively, D is TRBD1 (5 bases). The ends were cut back, 3 bases at V and 8 bases at J, with 13 bases in the middle. The CDR3 runs to 13 residues. Germline V CDR1 and CDR2: SGHNT, YENEEA. DNA for the CDR3: TGTGCCAGCAGCTTGGTGGCAGGGAAAGGCTACACCTTC. Protein sequence: CASSLVAGKGYTF. The full variable domain, completed using reference TRBV11-3 and TRBJ1-2, is EAGVVQSPRYKIIEKKQPVAFWCNPISGHNTLYWYLQNLGQGPELLIRYENEEAVDDSQLPKDRFSAERLKGVDSTLKIQPAELGDSAVYLCASSLVAGKGYTFGSGTRLTVV.

The V call is TRBV7-3, the J call TRBJ2-2, with 7 bases fitting TRBD2. This CDR3 has 15 amino acids. The trim removed 4 bases at V and 5 bases at J, leaving 7 bases unmatched. Germline CDR1 reads SGHTA; CDR2 reads FQGTGA. CDR3: CASSSGGTGTGELFF. As DNA, the CDR3 is TGTGCCAGCAGCTCGGGGGGAACAGGAACCGGGGAGCTGTTTTTT.

The V call is TRBV7-2, the J call TRBJ2-5; tentative D call: TRBD1 (6 bases). CDR1 SGHTA and CDR2 FQGNSA come from the germline V gene. This CDR3 is built from 12 residues. Deletions cut 6 bases from V and 11 bases from J, with 16 bases between. The CDR3 DNA is TGTGCCAGCAGGCTCCTAGGGGGAGAGCAGTACTTC. The encoded protein is CASRLLGGEQYF.

The rearrangement joins TRBV6-1 to TRBJ2-5, with 11 bases that match TRBD2. The V gene's germline CDR1 is MNHNS and CDR2 SASEGT. This CDR3 contains 13 residues. V lost 5 bases to trimming and J lost 7 bases; unmatched junction nucleotides: 3. The CDR3 DNA sequence: TGTGCCAGCAGTACTAGCGGGGGAGGGACCCAGTACTTC. It yields the protein CASSTSGGGTQYF.

The chain has TRBV5-1 and TRBJ2-1; 11 positions agree with TRBD1. V gave up 4 bases and J gave up 8 bases; unmatched junction bases: 8. Germline V lookup: CDR1 SGHRS, CDR2 YFSETQ. This CDR3 has 15 amino acids. CDR3 loop: CASSLRGQGGDEQFF. DNA of the CDR3: TGCGCCAGCAGCCTCCGGGGACAGGGGGGGGATGAGCAGTTCTTC.

The chain carries TRBV19 and TRBJ1-2, with 8 bases aligning to TRBD1. The V segment lost 4 bases and the J segment 1 base; nucleotides outside the gene matches: 5. This CDR3 has 15 amino acids. CDR1 and CDR2 (germline): LNHDA, SQIVND (reference sequence). CDR3 in DNA: TGTGCCAGTAGTACCGACAGGGGAGGTAACTATGGCTACACCTTC. Residues: CASSTDRGGNYGYTF.

This chain links TRBV5-1 with TRBJ2-2; 8 bases are a match to TRBD1. The CDR3 sequence is 16 residues long. Germline lookup yields CDR1 SGHRS and CDR2 YFSETQ. After removal of 4 bases from V and 7 bases from J, the junction contained 12 bases not matched to a gene. The CDR3 DNA is TGCGCCAGCAGCCCTCTCAGGCAGGGGGCTTACGGGGAGCTGTTTTTT. Amino acid sequence: CASSPLRQGAYGELFF.